The 16 T cell receptor beta chains below all came from one sample that was sequenced in a study of T-cell memory formation after mild COVID-19. Using its own MiXCR run on the 5' RACE reads, TCRdb lists one record per CDR3 protein. The repertoire has under 700,000 distinct CDR3 sequences, roughly 21% of them found once; the top ten carry around 12%. Sequencing input: PBMCs or a T cell subset sorted from them (not recorded which). All receptors derive from an adult woman who had mild COVID-19 (a few samples of this study predate the infection). Cell type and time point are not known.

This sequence joins TRBV9 and TRBJ1-3; D may be TRBD1 (6 bases). Germline loops: CDR1 SGDLS, CDR2 YYNGEE. V was shortened by 4 bases and J by 10 bases, with 24 bases between the two germline ends. This CDR3 region has 16 residues. The CDR3 region has the DNA TGTGCCAGCAGCCCACAGGGCAGCCAGCACGCGTTAACCATATATTTT. Amino acids: CASSPQGSQHALTIYF.

V gene TRBV12-3 or TRBV12-4 combines with J gene TRBJ1-2; maybe TRBD1 (6 bases). V dropped 8 bases and J dropped 5 bases, with 15 bases sitting between them. The CDR3 is 13 residues long. The CDR3 is CASDRGGLYGYTF. The CDR3 nucleotides read TGTGCCAGCGACCGCGGGGGGCTTTATGGCTACACCTTC.

The rearrangement joins TRBV4-2 to TRBJ2-3; D gene ambiguous. The CDR3 spans 13 residues. V shed 5 bases and J shed 2 bases, with 8 bases lying between them. The germline CDR1 and CDR2 sequences are LGHNA and YNFKEQ. The CDR3: CASSSSLTDTQYF. The DNA of the CDR3 is TGTGCCAGCAGCAGTAGTCTCACAGATACGCAGTATTTT.

The V gene is TRBV23-1, the J gene TRBJ1-5; 7 nucleotides align to TRBD1. TRBV23-1 is classed as an ORF, of uncertain function. The CDR3 covers 16 residues. J was trimmed by 3 bases and V by 0 bases; bases with no gene match: 5. The CDR3 DNA sequence: TGCGCCAGCAGTCAATCGTGGCAGGGGGTCAATCAGCCCCAGCATTTT. It translates to CASSQSWQGVNQPQHF.

This clonotype turned up a few times. The V and J genes are TRBV2 and TRBJ2-4; no firm D call. Trimming took 3 bases from V and 2 from J, leaving 23 bases between them. Germline V gene sequence: CDR1 SNHLY, CDR2 FYNNEI. CDR3 length: 19 amino acids. The CDR3 region has the DNA TGTGCCAGCAGTGAGCCCCCGGCCTTTGCGGCGGTGACCAAAAACATTCAGTACTTC. Its translation: CASSEPPAFAAVTKNIQYF.

This clonotype was counted between two and nine times. The chain joins TRBV3-1 to TRBJ1-1, with TRBD1 matching 7 bases. The germline gives CDR1 LGHDT, CDR2 YNNKEL (reference sequence). The J segment lost 1 base and the V segment lost 1 base, leaving 12 bases of the junction unmatched. This CDR3 spans 18 amino acids. This CDR3 is CASSQVGGRGVSNTEAFF. The CDR3, as DNA: TGTGCCAGCAGCCAAGTTGGAGGCAGGGGGGTTTCGAACACTGAAGCTTTCTTT.

The chain combines TRBV7-6 with TRBJ2-7, with D perhaps matching TRBD1 (5 bases). The V and J ends lost 1 base and 1 base respectively, with 11 bases between them. This CDR3 comprises 15 residues. Germline CDR1 is SGHVS and CDR2 is FNYEAQ. The CDR3 loop reads CASSLEWGRSYEQYF. Here the CDR3 DNA reads TGTGCCAGCAGCTTAGAGTGGGGCAGATCCTACGAGCAGTACTTC.

The chain carries TRBV5-1 and TRBJ2-7; D gene uncertain. The V and J ends lost 0 bases and 3 bases respectively, with 10 bases between them. CDR1 and CDR2 from the germline V gene are SGHRS and YFSETQ. There are 14 residues in the CDR3. The chain's CDR3 is CASSLEAGDYEQYF. The CDR3 region has the DNA TGCGCCAGCAGCTTGGAGGCTGGAGACTACGAGCAGTACTTC.

A few counts support this clonotype. V usage is TRBV27 and J usage is TRBJ2-7; no definite D call. CDR1 MNHEY and CDR2 SMNVEV come from the germline V gene (reference sequence). Trimming cost V 3 bases and J 2 bases, with 8 bases left between them. The CDR3 length is 13 residues. In DNA form, the CDR3 reads TGTGCCAGCAGTTTCTCCAGCACCTACGAGCAGTACTTC. This encodes CASSFSSTYEQYF.

This clonotype was observed a handful of times. The chain joins TRBV20-1 to TRBJ2-1; TRBD2 matches at 14 bases. The V gene's germline CDR1 is DFQATT and CDR2 SNEGSKA (reference sequence). V trimming: 5 bases; J trimming: 8 bases; junction bases outside the gene matches: 8. This CDR3 has 15 residues. The DNA of the CDR3 is TGCAGTGCTCCCCCCGGGACTAGCGGGAGCCATGAGCAGTTCTTC. The encoded protein is CSAPPGTSGSHEQFF.

Many counts were recorded for this clonotype. J is TRBJ2-7 and V is TRBV3-1, with a weak D call TRBD2 (6 bases). CDR1 LGHDT and CDR2 YNNKEL come from the germline V gene (reference sequence). Deletions cut 4 bases from V and 4 bases from J, with 17 bases between. The CDR3 has 15 amino acids. Written as DNA, the CDR3 is TGTGCCAGCAGCCCCCGGGGAGGAGCCCAGTACGAGCAGTACTTC. Translating gives CASSPRGGAQYEQYF.

The chain joins TRBV20-1 to TRBJ2-1, with 9 bases fitting TRBD2. V was clipped by 1 base and J by 1 base; unmatched bases: 2. Germline-derived CDR1 and CDR2 are DFQATT and SNEGSKA (reference sequence). The CDR3 has 15 amino acids. The CDR3 sequence: CSARAAGGSYNEQFF. The CDR3 DNA reads as TGCAGTGCTAGAGCAGCGGGGGGATCCTACAATGAGCAGTTCTTC.

This clonotype came up many times. The chain carries TRBV10-3 and TRBJ2-7; D gene uncertain. Germline values: CDR1 ENHRY, CDR2 SYGVKD. V lost 4 bases to trimming and J lost 0 bases, with 16 bases between them. The CDR3 totals 16 residues. The chain's CDR3 is CAISGALADSSYEQYF. CDR3 DNA: TGTGCCATCAGTGGGGCCCTGGCAGATTCCTCCTACGAGCAGTACTTC.

This chain uses TRBV6-1 with TRBJ1-2, with 8 bases fitting TRBD1. V lost 3 bases to trimming and J lost 5 bases; unmatched junction nucleotides: 8. Germline values: CDR1 MNHNS, CDR2 SASEGT. CDR3 size: 15 residues. The CDR3 region is CASSDPSGGWYGYTF. CDR3 in DNA: TGTGCCAGCAGTGACCCATCAGGGGGCTGGTATGGCTACACCTTC.

This clonotype was seen more than once but under ten times. The CDR3 sequence is CASSVDLGGPEAFF. The CDR3 DNA is TGTGCCAGCAGCGTAGATCTCGGGGGCCCTGAAGCTTTCTTT. The chain uses TRBV9 and TRBJ1-1; D might be TRBD1 (6 bases). Trimming took 0 bases from V and 6 from J, leaving 12 bases between them. Germline CDR1 SGDLS, CDR2 YYNGEE. The CDR3 contains 14 residues.

The V gene is TRBV21-1, the J gene TRBJ2-7; TRBD1, the table's D call, was not compared with the DNA. TRBV21-1 is an annotated pseudogene. CDR3 length: 17 residues. As DNA, the CDR3 is TGTGCCAGCAGCGCCTTCCCCGGCTCATCCCCCTTCGACGAGCAGTACTTC. This translates into CASSAFPGSSPFDEQYF.